Below are 7 T cell receptor beta chains sequenced from a single sample in a study of control samples from healthy donors and cancer patients. Using immunoSEQ multiplex PCR, the repertoire was profiled, and TCRdb retains in-frame clones only, with some absent. In the table there are approximately 49,000 clones, just over 85% of which are singletons. Specimen: PBMCs. The receptor set was obtained from a woman between 50 and 59 years old with lung cancer.

This clone was counted a single time. V usage is TRBV12-5 and J usage is TRBJ1-1; perhaps TRBD1 as D (5 bases). CDR3 length: 14 residues. The germline CDR1 and CDR2 sequences are LGHNT and FRNRAP. The ends were cut back, 6 bases at V and 1 base at J, with 12 bases in the middle. The CDR3: CASGFGHTNTEAFF. The CDR3 nucleotides read TGTGCTAGTGGCTTCGGACACACGAACACTGAAGCTTTCTTT.

This clone turned up a few times. V gene TRBV9 combines with J gene TRBJ2-2; D perhaps matches TRBD2 (7 bases). V dropped 4 bases and J dropped 4 bases, with 20 bases sitting between them. There are 17 residues in the CDR3. CDR1 SGDLS and CDR2 YYNGEE come from the germline V gene. CDR3 coding DNA: TGTGCCAGCAGCCCCCCCCTCCGGGGGGCGGGCACCGGGGAGCTGTTTTTT. It encodes CASSPPLRGAGTGELFF.

The V and J genes are TRBV5-1 and TRBJ2-3; a possible D gene is TRBD2 (6 bases). This CDR3 has 15 residues. V was pared by 4 bases and J by 0 bases, with 12 bases between. CDR1 and CDR2 from the germline V gene are SGHRS and YFSETQ. The CDR3 coding sequence is TGCGCCAGCAGCCCACCTGCGGGGAGCACAGATACGCAGTATTTT. Its protein is CASSPPAGSTDTQYF.

V is TRBV7-2 and J is TRBJ2-6, with TRBD1 identical over 8 bases. CDR3 size: 17 residues. J gave up 0 bases and V 5 bases, and 6 bases lay outside the gene matches. The germline gives CDR1 SGHTA, CDR2 FQGNSA. The CDR3: CASSAGQGISGANVLTF. The CDR3 DNA reads as TGTGCCAGCAGCGCCGGACAGGGTATCTCTGGGGCCAACGTCCTGACTTTC.

The chain carries TRBV5-1 and TRBJ2-4; no clear D. Looked up from germline, CDR1 is SGHRS and CDR2 is YFSETQ. CDR3 size: 14 residues. V was shortened by 0 bases and J by 0 bases, with 4 bases between the two germline ends. The CDR3 here is CASSLEVAKNIQYF. The CDR3 region has the DNA TGCGCCAGCAGCTTGGAGGTAGCCAAAAACATTCAGTACTTC.

The chain is built from TRBV5-1 and TRBJ1-1, with no clear D. This CDR3 is 14 amino acids long. The germline V and J ends were trimmed by 4 bases and 1 base, with 11 bases remaining between them. Germline values: CDR1 SGHRS, CDR2 YFSETQ. This CDR3 is CASSPGSGNTEAFF. The CDR3 nucleotides are TGCGCCAGCAGCCCCGGGAGTGGGAACACTGAAGCTTTCTTT.

The chain is built from TRBV27 and TRBJ2-3; 9 bases align to TRBD1. CDR3 length: 14 amino acids. The V gene's germline CDR1 is MNHEY and CDR2 SMNVEV (reference sequence). V lost 8 bases and J lost 0; bases outside the gene matches: 3. In DNA form, the CDR3 reads TGTGCCAGCCACAGGGGGCGTAGCACAGATACGCAGTATTTT. Its protein product is CASHRGRSTDTQYF.